Presented here are 28 T cell receptor beta chains from one specimen sequenced in a study of T cell responses to AZD1222 COVID-19 vaccine. Method: immunoSEQ multiplex PCR; TCRdb's copy keeps in-frame clones and lacks some. This table holds some 110,000 clones, around 82% found once. Material: peripheral blood, obtained on day 0 of AZD1222 vaccination. The receptor set was obtained from an adult in good health.

V gene TRBV28 combines with J gene TRBJ1-2; 7 positions agree with TRBD1. CDR1 MDHEN and CDR2 SYDVKM come from the germline V gene. The CDR3 extends over 14 amino acids. V shed 6 bases, J shed 7 bases, and the junction held 11 bases outside the gene matches. The CDR3 reads CASRSGGGELGYTF. The CDR3 DNA reads TGTGCCAGCAGGTCAGGGGGAGGGGAACTTGGCTACACCTTC.

The chain links TRBV19 to TRBJ2-5, with no clear D. Per the germline V gene, CDR1 is LNHDA and CDR2 is SQIVND (reference sequence). The CDR3 sequence is 13 residues long. V was shortened by 1 base and J by 5 bases, with 8 bases between the two germline ends. The CDR3 region is CASSIGGAETQYF. The CDR3 bases are TGTGCCAGTAGTATAGGAGGCGCGGAGACCCAGTACTTC.

The rearrangement joins TRBV10-3 to TRBJ1-2, with 12 positions matching TRBD1. The length of the CDR3 is 14 residues. Germline V CDR1 and CDR2: ENHRY, SYGVKD. Losses at the gene ends were 6 bases for V and 8 bases for J; bases not matched to a gene: 7. CDR3 region: CAIRPGQGAYGYTF. The CDR3 DNA is TGTGCCATCAGGCCGGGACAGGGGGCTTACGGCTACACCTTC.

This chain uses TRBV28 with TRBJ2-2, with 7 bases that match TRBD2. The V and J ends lost 7 bases and 1 base, in that order; junction bases with no gene match: 12. The CDR3 covers 17 residues. Germline CDR1 MDHEN, CDR2 SYDVKM. CDR3 DNA sequence: TGTGCCAGCACCACCTCGGGAGCGGGGAAGAACACCGGGGAGCTGTTTTTT. Protein product: CASTTSGAGKNTGELFF.

This clone was detected a few times. V gene TRBV11-2 combines with J gene TRBJ2-1; the D gene is possibly TRBD2 (5 bases). This CDR3 has 14 residues. The germline gives CDR1 SGHAT, CDR2 FQNNGV. V lost 3 bases, J lost 4 bases, and 10 bases lay in between. In DNA form, the CDR3 reads TGTGCCAGCAGCTTTAGAGGGCTATACAATGAGCAGTTCTTC. Encoded protein: CASSFRGLYNEQFF.

This chain uses TRBV6-1 with TRBJ2-7; no clear D gene. The CDR3 contains 15 residues. V was shortened by 0 bases and J by 2 bases, with 11 bases between the two germline ends. Germline-derived CDR1 and CDR2 are MNHNS and SASEGT. The CDR3 coding sequence is TGTGCCAGCAGTGAAGCGGCAGGCCTTCCCTACGAGCAGTACTTC. It specifies CASSEAAGLPYEQYF.

In this sample, this clone turned up once. The chain couples TRBV6-5 to TRBJ1-5; D might be TRBD1 (5 bases). The CDR3 contains 14 residues. The ends were cut back, 6 bases at V and 6 bases at J, with 15 bases in the middle. The germline CDR1 and CDR2 sequences are MNHEY and SVGAGI. DNA for the CDR3: TGTGCCAGCAGGGCCGACAGTTTGGGTCAGCCCCAGCATTTT. It yields the protein CASRADSLGQPQHF.

The V and J genes are TRBV2 and TRBJ2-5, with TRBD2 as a possible D gene (5 bases). This CDR3 has 14 amino acids. V lost 1 base, J lost 2 bases, and 8 bases lay in between. Per germline, CDR1 SNHLY and CDR2 FYNNEI. CDR3 amino acids: CASSEGTGQETQYF. The DNA of the CDR3 is TGTGCCAGCAGTGAAGGTACGGGGCAAGAGACCCAGTACTTC.

This clone was detected once. The chain recombines TRBV30 with TRBJ2-1; D remains unclear. CDR1 is GTSNPN and CDR2 is SVGIG in the germline V gene (reference sequence). The V gene lost 7 bases and the J gene lost 8 bases, with 9 bases spanning the gap. The CDR3 consists of 10 residues. The CDR3 bases are TGTGCCTACTTGTTGGATGAGCAGTTCTTC. Protein: CAYLLDEQFF.

The J gene is TRBJ1-5, the V gene TRBV18; D is undetermined. Trimming removed 0 bases from V and 9 bases from J, with 9 bases in between. This CDR3 is 13 amino acids long. From germline, CDR1 is KGHSH and CDR2 LQKENI. This CDR3 reads CASSPPSGSPQHF. CDR3 bases: TGTGCCAGCTCACCACCGTCGGGATCGCCCCAGCATTTT.

V is TRBV21-1 and J is TRBJ2-7; the table calls TRBD2, which could not be checked here. TRBV21-1 is labeled a pseudogene. The CDR3 consists of 18 residues. This CDR3 reads CASSSGLAGAQLAYEQYF. CDR3 nucleotides: TGTGCCAGCAGCAGTGGACTAGCGGGAGCCCAACTTGCCTACGAGCAGTACTTC.

The chain employs TRBV19 and TRBJ1-4; D gene unclear. The germline V gene has CDR1 LNHDA and CDR2 SQIVND (reference sequence). The CDR3 consists of 13 residues. Trimming left V 3 bases short and J 5 bases short, with 7 bases between. The CDR3 coding sequence is TGTGCCAGTAGTATGCAAGGGAATGAAAAACTGTTTTTT. Protein: CASSMQGNEKLFF.

The rearrangement links TRBV3-1 (or the pseudogene TRBV3-2) to TRBJ1-1; D not resolved. This CDR3 spans 14 amino acids. Per germline, CDR1 LGHDT and CDR2 YNNKEL (reference sequence). Trimming took 3 bases from V and 0 from J, leaving 8 bases between them. The CDR3 region is CASSQSYMNTEAFF. The CDR3 bases are TGTGCCAGCAGCCAGTCCTACATGAACACTGAAGCTTTCTTT.

The chain links TRBV9 to TRBJ1-2; D gene ambiguous. The germline V and J ends were trimmed by 2 bases and 3 bases, with 8 bases remaining between them. Per germline, CDR1 SGDLS and CDR2 YYNGEE. CDR3 length: 13 residues. DNA of the CDR3: TGTGCCAGCAGCGTCGACGCAGACTATGGCTACACCTTC. Its protein is CASSVDADYGYTF.

The V gene is TRBV5-6, the J gene TRBJ2-7, with 9 bases identical to TRBD1. The V gene end was trimmed by 4 bases and the J gene end by 6 bases; junction bases not matched to a gene: 8. Germline V gene data show CDR1 as SGHDT and CDR2 as YYEEEE. The CDR3 has 14 residues. The CDR3 is CASSGTGRRFEQYF. CDR3 DNA sequence: TGTGCCAGCAGCGGGACAGGGAGACGGTTCGAGCAGTACTTC.

A single count supports this clone. This sequence joins TRBV28 and TRBJ1-2, with a tentative D call TRBD1 (5 bases). Trimming stripped 5 bases from V and 3 bases from J, with 13 bases between. There are 14 residues in the CDR3. Germline lookup yields CDR1 MDHEN and CDR2 SYDVKM. The chain's CDR3 is CASSPADSYYGYTF. The CDR3 bases are TGTGCCAGCAGTCCAGCCGACAGTTACTATGGCTACACCTTC.

A single count supports this clone. The rearrangement uses TRBV6-5 and TRBJ1-2, with D tentatively TRBD1 (5 bases). The CDR3 contains 15 residues. CDR1 and CDR2 from the germline V gene are MNHEY and SVGAGI. Trimming removed 0 bases at V and 2 bases at J, with 10 bases between. In nucleotides, the CDR3 is TGTGCCAGCAGTTACTCGAGCAGGGCGAACTATGGCTACACCTTC. Residues: CASSYSSRANYGYTF.

The chain uses TRBV15 and TRBJ2-7, with D maybe TRBD2 (6 bases). Trimming cost V 0 bases and J 0 bases, with 12 bases left between them. Germline CDR1 LNHNV, CDR2 YYDKDF (reference sequence). The CDR3 runs to 16 residues. The chain's CDR3 is CATSRDLAESSYEQYF. In DNA form, the CDR3 reads TGTGCCACCAGCAGAGATTTAGCGGAAAGCTCCTACGAGCAGTACTTC. The whole variable domain, remainder taken from reference TRBV15 and TRBJ2-7, is DAMVIQNPRYQVTQFGKPVTLSCSQTLNHNVMYWYQQKSSQAPKLLFHYYDKDFNNEADTPDNFQSRRPNTSFCFLDIRSPGLGDTAMYLCATSRDLAESSYEQYFGPGTRLTVT.

This sequence joins TRBV20-1 and TRBJ1-4; no clear D. Germline CDR1 DFQATT, CDR2 SNEGSKA (reference sequence). V was cut by 3 bases and J by 3 bases, with 8 bases left in between. This CDR3 region has 13 residues. CDR3 nucleotides: TGCAGTGCTAGTTTTGCAGCTAATGAAAAACTGTTTTTT. Its translation is CSASFAANEKLFF.

The chain has TRBV3-1 (or the pseudogene TRBV3-2) and TRBJ1-2; 8 bases match TRBD1. Germline-derived CDR1 and CDR2 are LGHDT and YNNKEL (reference sequence). The CDR3 has 15 residues. V shed 1 base, J shed 4 bases, and the junction held 5 bases outside the gene matches. CDR3 in DNA: TGTGCCAGCAGCCAAGGGACAGGGAGCAGCTATGGCTACACCTTC. Its protein product is CASSQGTGSSYGYTF.

In its sample, this clone was seen many times. The chain joins TRBV19 to TRBJ2-1, with D tentatively TRBD2 (6 bases). Germline-derived CDR1 and CDR2 are LNHDA and SQIVND (reference sequence). This CDR3 comprises 12 residues. V was trimmed by 3 bases and J by 9 bases, leaving 9 bases between them. CDR3 sequence reads: CASSIGGGEQFF. CDR3 coding DNA: TGTGCCAGTAGTATTGGGGGAGGTGAGCAGTTCTTC.

This sequence joins TRBV25-1 and TRBJ2-5; 8 bases line up with TRBD1. In germline, CDR1 is MGHDK, CDR2 SYGVNS. The CDR3 spans 17 residues. After removal of 0 bases from V and 4 bases from J, the junction contained 10 bases not matched to a gene. The CDR3 loop reads CASSEYSGTGTGETQYF. As DNA, the CDR3 is TGTGCCAGCAGTGAATATAGTGGGACAGGTACGGGAGAGACCCAGTACTTC.

The rearrangement links TRBV6-1 to TRBJ2-7, with 8 nucleotides matching TRBD1. Losses at the gene ends were 6 bases for V and 4 bases for J; bases not matched to a gene: 2. The CDR3 has 12 residues. Germline V CDR1 and CDR2: MNHNS, SASEGT. The DNA for the CDR3 is TGTGCCAGCAGCTGGACAGGGTACGAGCAGTACTTC. Amino acid sequence: CASSWTGYEQYF.

The J gene is TRBJ1-5, the V gene TRBV28; D gene ambiguous. CDR3 size: 13 residues. V lost 5 bases and J lost 4, with 9 bases in between. CDR1 MDHEN and CDR2 SYDVKM come from the germline V gene. The CDR3 protein is CASSRRENQPQHF. The CDR3, as DNA: TGTGCCAGCAGTCGAAGGGAAAATCAGCCCCAGCATTTT.

V and J are TRBV2 and TRBJ1-2; TRBD1 is a possible D gene (5 bases). This CDR3 spans 11 amino acids. Germline V lookup: CDR1 SNHLY, CDR2 FYNNEI. Deletions cut 8 bases from V and 8 bases from J, with 12 bases between. Here the CDR3 reads CASSPGGGYTF. CDR3 nucleotide sequence: TGTGCCAGCTCCCCGGGGGGAGGCTACACCTTC.

The chain recombines TRBV9 with TRBJ1-2; D uncertain. The length of the CDR3 is 15 residues. The germline V gene encodes CDR1 SGDLS and CDR2 YYNGEE. Trimming removed 4 bases from V and 4 bases from J, with 17 bases in between. In DNA, the CDR3 is TGTGCCAGCAGCTCCCACGGAAACACCCTCTATGGCTACACCTTC. Residues: CASSSHGNTLYGYTF.

CDR3 region: CASSPRDRPGAGELFF. CDR3 DNA: TGTGCCAGCAGCCCCCGGGACAGACCCGGCGCCGGGGAGCTGTTTTTT. The chain is built from TRBV7-8 and TRBJ2-2, with TRBD1 matching over 7 bases. CDR3 size: 16 residues. Trimming removed 5 bases from V and 6 bases from J; junction bases left unmatched: 12. The germline gives CDR1 SGHVS, CDR2 FQNEAQ.

The CDR3 nucleotides are TGTGCCAGCAGCTTTACAGGGTGGGGGCCCAATGAGCAGTTCTTC. Protein product: CASSFTGWGPNEQFF. The chain recombines TRBV7-9 with TRBJ2-1, with D possibly TRBD1 on 6 matching bases. Trimming cost V 3 bases and J 6 bases, with 15 bases left between them. The CDR3 totals 15 residues. The germline gives CDR1 SEHNR, CDR2 FQNEAQ (reference sequence).